A selection of T cell receptor beta chains follows, all from one sample in a study of T cells in Graves' hyperthyroidism and ophthalmopathy. Each CDR3 protein is one row after TCRdb ran MiXCR on the multiplex PCR reads. The top ten hold about 5.8% of the sample, which has some 600,000 distinct CDR3 sequences, 14% seen once. Sequenced: blood. These receptors were taken from a woman aged 25 to 45 with Graves' hyperthyroidism that later progressed to Graves' ophthalmopathy. Each CDR3 is given with its conserved first and last residue. The D gene is left open where the match is weak. Some rows have no size entry. The others give once, few or many, or a class for an expanded clone.

V,size,D,J,DNA,CDR3
TRBV12-3/TRBV12-4,many,.,TRBJ1-1,TGTGCCAGCACCTTGTCATGGCAAGCTTTCTTT,CASTLSWQAFF
TRBV27,many,.,TRBJ1-2,TGTGCCAGCAGGCCGGAGGGGCCTAGTACGTATGGCTACACCTTC,CASRPEGPSTYGYTF
TRBV30,.,TRBD1,TRBJ1-5,TGTGCCTGGACGGACAGGGGGCTTATAGGGCCCCAGCATTTT,CAWTDRGLIGPQHF
TRBV4-3,.,.,TRBJ2-7,TGCGCCAGCAGCCTCGATGGGGGGACAGCCTCCTACGAGCAGTACTTC,CASSLDGGTASYEQYF
TRBV3-1,few,.,TRBJ2-3,TGTGCCAGCAGCCTCACCTTGTTGGACGCAGATACGCAGTATTTT,CASSLTLLDADTQYF
TRBV6-2/TRBV6-3,few,.,TRBJ2-5,TGTGCCAGCATACCGGTCTCAGGGTCCCAAGAGACCCAGTACTTC,CASIPVSGSQETQYF
TRBV4-3,.,TRBD1,TRBJ2-5,TGCGCCAGCAGCCAGCCGGGACAGGGGCAGACCCAGTACTTC,CASSQPGQGQTQYF
TRBV7-9,.,.,TRBJ2-1,TGTGCCAGCAGCTCAACCATCATTGCCAATGAGCAGTTCTTC,CASSSTIIANEQFF
TRBV5-4,.,.,TRBJ1-6,TGTGCCAGCAGCCCCGGGGTAGTGAATAATTCACCCCTCCACTTT,CASSPGVVNNSPLHF
TRBV9,many,TRBD2,TRBJ2-3,TGTGCCAGCAGCGTAAGATCAGCGGGATACACAGATACGCAGTATTTT,CASSVRSAGYTDTQYF
TRBV20-1,many,TRBD2,TRBJ2-3,TGCAGTGCGGAAAACAGCGGGAGAGGCACAGATACGCAGTATTTT,CSAENSGRGTDTQYF
TRBV12-3/TRBV12-4,many,TRBD1,TRBJ1-4,TGTGCCAGCAGTCCACGACAGGGATTAAATGAAAAACTGTTTTTT,CASSPRQGLNEKLFF
TRBV7-8,many,.,TRBJ1-5,TGTGCCAGCAGCTGGGGGAGCAATCAGCCCCAGCATTTT,CASSWGSNQPQHF
TRBV20-1,many,TRBD1,TRBJ1-5,TGCAGTGCTCCTGACAGGGCACAGCCCCAGCATTTT,CSAPDRAQPQHF
TRBV15,few,.,TRBJ2-5,TGTGCCACCACCCTCCTTCCCCTATTCAACTATACTTTCCAAGAGACCCAGTACTTC,CATTLLPLFNYTFQETQYF
TRBV30,many,.,TRBJ1-6,TGTGCCTGGAGTCCGGCGGGGCCGAGGAGTTCACCCCTCCACTTT,CAWSPAGPRSSPLHF
TRBV9,once,TRBD2,TRBJ2-2,TGTGCCAGCAGCAAGACTAGCGGAAACACCGGGGAGCTGTTTTTT,CASSKTSGNTGELFF
TRBV6-1,.,.,TRBJ1-2,TGTGCCAGCAGTGTCGGCAGTGACTATGGCTACACCTTC,CASSVGSDYGYTF
TRBV5-1,many,.,TRBJ2-7,TGCGCCAGCAGGCTCCGGACGACTATCGCCTACGAGCAGTACTTC,CASRLRTTIAYEQYF
TRBV4-1,.,.,TRBJ2-6,TGCGCCAGCAGCCAAGTTCACGTTGGGGGGGCCAACGTCCTGACTTTC,CASSQVHVGGANVLTF
TRBV15,many,.,TRBJ2-3,TGTGCCACCAGCAGAGATGCCGATACGCAGTATTTT,CATSRDADTQYF
TRBV6-1,few,TRBD1,TRBJ1-2,TGTGCCAGCAGGAGTCCCGGGACAGGGTCCGGCTACACCTTC,CASRSPGTGSGYTF
TRBV10-3,many,TRBD1,TRBJ2-7,TGTGCTTTGGGGGGACAGGGATCCTGGGAGCAGTACTTC,CALGGQGSWEQYF
TRBV20-1,many,.,TRBJ2-7,TGCAGTGCTAGAGACCCTCGGACGGATTACGAGCAGTACTTC,CSARDPRTDYEQYF
TRBV27,.,TRBD2,TRBJ2-7,TGTGCCAGCAGTTCACCTCGGGGGGGAGGTCCCTACGAGCAGTACTTC,CASSSPRGGGPYEQYF
TRBV2,many,.,TRBJ1-1,TGTGCCAGCCAGGCAGGGCCCACAGGGACTGAAGCTTTCTTT,CASQAGPTGTEAFF
TRBV29-1,few,.,TRBJ1-2,TGCAGCGTCCTCGAAGGGAGCTGGCTTAACTATGGCTACACCTTC,CSVLEGSWLNYGYTF
TRBV27,many,.,TRBJ2-5,TGTGCCAGCAGTTTATCCAGGGGACCACGCCAAGAGACCCAGTACTTC,CASSLSRGPRQETQYF
TRBV2,many,TRBD2,TRBJ2-1,TGTGCCAGCAGTGGAGGGCGGGGGGGAACCTACAATGAGCAGTTCTTC,CASSGGRGGTYNEQFF
TRBV20-1,many,.,TRBJ1-1,TGCAGTGCTAGTTCTGGGGGGGGCACTGAAGCTTTCTTT,CSASSGGGTEAFF
TRBV19,.,.,TRBJ1-5,TGTGCCAGTAACCTGGAGACAGGTACCTATAGCAATCAGCCCCAGCATTTT,CASNLETGTYSNQPQHF
TRBV5-1,.,.,TRBJ2-7,TGCGCCAGCAGCTTGCATGGAGAGCAGTACTTC,CASSLHGEQYF
TRBV13,many,.,TRBJ1-1,TGTGCCAGCAGCTCCCCGCTTAAGATTGTGAACACTGAAGCTTTCTTT,CASSSPLKIVNTEAFF
TRBV9,many,TRBD2,TRBJ2-7,TGTGCCAGCAGCCCGGGTGAGGGGAGCGGGGGCTACGAGCAGTACTTC,CASSPGEGSGGYEQYF
TRBV4-1,few,.,TRBJ1-2,TGCGCCAGCAGCCAAGAAGCCCGCGTCTGGGGCTATGGCTACACCTTC,CASSQEARVWGYGYTF
TRBV4-3,many,.,TRBJ1-4,TGCGCCAGCAGCCCCGCGGCAGGCGAAAAACTGTTTTTT,CASSPAAGEKLFF
TRBV10-1,few,.,TRBJ1-4,TGCGCCAGCAGTGAGTTTACAGGAGCAACTAATGAAAAACTGTTTTTT,CASSEFTGATNEKLFF
TRBV30,many,.,TRBJ1-5,TGTGCCTGGAGCCCATTAAGGGGTAGCAATCAGCCCCAGCATTTT,CAWSPLRGSNQPQHF
TRBV6-2/TRBV6-3,many,TRBD1,TRBJ2-7,TGTGCCAGCAGTTGGGGACAGAGCTACGAGCAGTACTTC,CASSWGQSYEQYF
TRBV30,many,TRBD1,TRBJ2-7,TGTGCCTGGAGTGGCGGACAGGGGATGAACGAGCAGTACTTC,CAWSGGQGMNEQYF
TRBV7-8,.,.,TRBJ2-7,TGTGCCAGCAGCTATCACCCTAGAATGGGGGACTCCTACGAGCAGTACTTC,CASSYHPRMGDSYEQYF
TRBV18,many,.,TRBJ1-1,TGTGCCAGCTCACAAACCGGGACGCTTGAAGCTTTCTTT,CASSQTGTLEAFF
TRBV2,many,.,TRBJ1-4,TGTGCCAGCAGTGCCTTTGCAGGGGATAATGAAAAACTGTTTTTT,CASSAFAGDNEKLFF
TRBV20-1,many,TRBD2,TRBJ2-1,TGCAGTGCTACTCCCGGCGGGGGTATAGGTGAGCAGTTCTTC,CSATPGGGIGEQFF
TRBV30,many,TRBD2,TRBJ2-7,TGTGCCTGGATTCGGGGTACTAGCGCTAGCTCCTACGAGCAGTACTTC,CAWIRGTSASSYEQYF
TRBV9,.,.,TRBJ1-2,TGTGCCAGCAGCCGCGACGCCTCAGAGCGATACACCTTC,CASSRDASERYTF
TRBV12-3/TRBV12-4,once,.,TRBJ2-5,TGTGCCAGCAATCGCCGGCGGGATCAAGAGACCCAGTACTTC,CASNRRRDQETQYF
TRBV20-1,.,.,TRBJ2-7,TGCAGTGCTAGGGGAATCGATACCTACGAGCAGTACTTC,CSARGIDTYEQYF
TRBV30,many,TRBD1,TRBJ2-5,TGTGCCTGGACCCCGTGGACAGGGTCAATTATTAAGGGAGAGACCCAGTACTTC,CAWTPWTGSIIKGETQYF
TRBV18,many,.,TRBJ1-2,TGTGCCAGCTCACCCCTAAAGACAGGATCTTATGGCTACACCTTC,CASSPLKTGSYGYTF
TRBV6-5,few,.,TRBJ1-5,TGTGCCAGCAGTTATAGACCTAGACACCTAGGGGATCAGCCCCAGCATTTT,CASSYRPRHLGDQPQHF
TRBV3-1,once,.,TRBJ1-2,TGTGCCAGCGGCCAGGTAGGGGCGACAGGAGGGATTTATGGCTACACCTTC,CASGQVGATGGIYGYTF
TRBV27,many,TRBD2,TRBJ2-3,TGTGCCAGCAGTTTCCTAGCGGGAGGAACGAGCACAGATACGCAGTATTTT,CASSFLAGGTSTDTQYF
TRBV20-1,few,TRBD1,TRBJ2-7,TGCAGTGCTCCAGGGGGTCTAAACTACGAGCAGTACTTC,CSAPGGLNYEQYF
TRBV18,many,TRBD2,TRBJ2-1,TGTGCCAGCTCACCAAATGGCGGGGGTGAGGATGAGCAGTTCTTC,CASSPNGGGEDEQFF